A single sample gave rise to the 12 T cell receptor beta chains below, sequenced in a study of regulatory T cells in long-lasting Graves disease (dated by TCRdb to the early 2020s). Library preparation used multiplex PCR. Sequencing was performed on an Illumina HiSeq 4000. CDR3 regions were amplified by Arm-PCR with iRepertoire HTBI primers to construct TCR beta libraries. In-frame beta chains were kept once TCRdb had trimmed the public reads at Q25 with fastp and called clones with MiXCR. Entries are consolidated by CDR3 protein sequence, retaining the most common genes and DNA. The sample data list 600,000 to 800,000 distinct CDR3 sequences, and 30% of these were observed just once. Roughly 46% of the sample belongs to the ten largest clones. The sample's time point label, in plain terms: persistent/refractory GD, antithyroid drugs over 5 years with positive TRAb. RNA was extracted from PBMCs in TRIzol for both TCR sequencing and RNA sequencing.

The sample consisted of peripheral blood mononuclear cells (PBMCs), taken when the disease was refractory, from a patient treated with antithyroid drugs. Receptors were obtained from a female donor with Graves disease.

The chain links TRBV5-1 to TRBJ1-3; possibly TRBD1 for D (6 bases). Germline CDR1 and CDR2: SGHRS and YFSETQ. Trimming shortened V by 4 bases and J by 0 bases, and 11 bases separated the two germline ends. The CDR3 sequence is 15 residues long. For the CDR3, the DNA is TGCGCCAGCAGCGAGGGACACCGCTCTGGAAACACCATATATTTT. Amino acid sequence: CASSEGHRSGNTIYF.

In regard to this clonotype: At one end the junction does not follow the germline gene, possibly because of a read error. The chain recombines TRBV12-3 or TRBV12-4 with TRBJ1-1; 7 positions match TRBD1. The CDR3 covers 12 residues. The CDR3 DNA reads as TGTGCCAGCAGTTCCTGGGACAGCCATGAAGCTTTT. Amino acid sequence: CASSSWDSHEAF.

The CDR3 coding sequence is TGTGCCAGCAGCTTAGGGACTAGCGGGGGCTTCGATGAGCAGTTCTTC. It translates to CASSLGTSGGFDEQFF. The chain employs TRBV7-2 and TRBJ2-1; the match to TRBD2 covers 13 bases. The CDR3 loop spans 16 amino acids. In germline, CDR1 is SGHTA, CDR2 FQGNSA. The V gene end was trimmed by 1 base and the J gene end by 8 bases; junction bases not matched to a gene: 5.

The chain links TRBV5-1 to TRBJ2-7, with 7 bases fitting TRBD1. The CDR3 sequence is 15 residues long. Germline loops: CDR1 SGHRS, CDR2 YFSETQ. V dropped 4 bases and J dropped 3; count of bases not matched to a gene: 10. In DNA, the CDR3 is TGCGCCAGCAGCAACCGGGACAGCCCCTTCTACGAGCAGTACTTC. Its translation: CASSNRDSPFYEQYF.

The V gene is TRBV3-1, the J gene TRBJ1-5; D gene unclear. The germline gives CDR1 LGHDT, CDR2 YNNKEL (reference sequence). The germline V and J ends were trimmed by 0 bases and 6 bases, with 12 bases remaining between them. The CDR3 contains 15 residues. CDR3 loop: CASSQDRNPGQPQHF. DNA for the CDR3: TGTGCCAGCAGCCAAGATCGAAATCCCGGTCAGCCCCAGCATTTT.

This sequence joins TRBV4-2 and TRBJ2-7; TRBD2 agrees at 11 bases. V shed 2 bases and J 2 bases; nucleotides not matched to a gene: 5. Germline lookup yields CDR1 LGHNA and CDR2 YNFKEQ. CDR3 length: 16 amino acids. CDR3 sequence: CASSQRGTSGPYEQYF. In DNA, the CDR3 is TGTGCCAGCAGCCAAAGGGGGACTAGCGGTCCCTACGAGCAGTACTTC.

This clonotype was counted many times. This chain joins TRBV28 and TRBJ1-5, with a tentative D call TRBD1 (5 bases). The germline V and J ends were trimmed by 3 bases and 4 bases, with 13 bases remaining between them. Germline CDR1 MDHEN, CDR2 SYDVKM. The CDR3 has 15 residues. The CDR3 bases are TGTGCCAGCAGTTTCCCCGGGGGTCTAAATCAGCCCCAGCATTTT. It is translated as CASSFPGGLNQPQHF.

The V call is TRBV29-1, the J call TRBJ1-1; 10 bases are shared with TRBD1. The CDR3 sequence is 12 residues long. V shed 7 bases and J 4 bases; nucleotides not matched to a gene: 3. Per the germline V gene, CDR1 is SQVTM and CDR2 is ANQGSEA. The CDR3 bases are TGCAGCGGGGGACAGGGGATCACTGAAGCTTTCTTT. It is translated as CSGGQGITEAFF. The variable domain in full, completed from reference TRBV29-1 and TRBJ1-1, reads SAVISQKPSRDICQRGTSLTIQCQVDSQVTMMFWYRQQPGQSLTLIATANQGSEATYESGFVIDKFPISRPNLTFSTLTVSNMSPEDSSIYLCSGGQGITEAFFGQGTRLTVV.

Turning to this clonotype: A read error is likely, as this CDR3 ends without the conserved phenylalanine or tryptophan. The rearrangement uses TRBV6-1 and TRBJ1-5; D is unclear. CDR3 size: 14 residues. Germline V gives CDR1 MNHNS, CDR2 SASEGT. V was trimmed by 6 bases and J by 0 bases, leaving 9 bases between them. The CDR3 bases are TGTGCCAGCAGAGCAGCTTATAGCAATCAGCCCCAGCATTTG. Translated, it gives CASRAAYSNQPQHL.

This clonotype was seen a few times. J is TRBJ1-4 and V is TRBV6-5; D not resolved. Germline loops: CDR1 MNHEY, CDR2 SVGAGI. Between the trimmed V and J ends, which lost 2 bases and 5 bases, there was a span of 12 bases. CDR3 length equals 15 residues. The chain's CDR3 is CASSYNGRRNEKLFF. The CDR3, as DNA: TGTGCCAGCAGTTACAATGGGCGGAGAAATGAAAAACTGTTTTTT.

The chain employs TRBV19 and TRBJ1-5; D gene uncertain. Germline CDR1 LNHDA, CDR2 SQIVND (reference sequence). V was pared by 6 bases and J by 0 bases, with 9 bases between. This CDR3 has 14 amino acids. CDR3 sequence (DNA): TGTGCCAGTAGCGACACCGCTAGCAATCAGCCCCAGCATTTT. It is translated as CASSDTASNQPQHF.

This clonotype was found once. Since a much larger clone is just one base distant, this may be a read error. J is TRBJ2-5 and V is TRBV10-3; possibly TRBD2 for D (5 bases). The germline V gene encodes CDR1 ENHRY and CDR2 SYGVKD. The CDR3 is made up of 14 amino acids. The chain's CDR3 is CAIKSGTQQETQHF. Written as DNA, the CDR3 is TGTGCCATCAAATCGGGAACACAACAAGAGACCCAGCACTTC.